This T cell receptor (beta chain) was sequenced during a study of T cell responses to AZD1222 COVID-19 vaccine (dated by TCRdb to the early 2020s). A note on the overall study: A total of 233 trial participants underwent TCR sequencing, of whom 200 to 220 had received two doses of AZD1222 and roughly 26 had received two doses of the MenACWY control vaccine. Enrollment into the trials was organized by age into subgroups of 18-55, 56-69 and 70-plus years, and those subgroups contained roughly 150, 30 and 60 TCR-sequenced participants, respectively.

The CDR3 regions of human TCRbeta chains were subjected to immunosequencing. Processing in the source paper ran as follows. TCRs in the repertoires were compared against a reference library of SARS-CoV-2-specific TCRs that had been generated with the MIRA antigen-specificity platform. Breadth was defined as the fraction of unique TCRs that were SARS-CoV-2-associated. Depth was defined as the fraction of total T cells that were SARS-CoV-2-associated. Using the MIRA data, each spike-specific TCR was assigned both to the spike region to which the TCR was reactive and to a CD4 or CD8 class. Log10-transformed breadth and depth values were compared by one-way ANOVA with Sidak's multiple comparisons tests. Entries here come from immuneACCESS through TCRdb and include only in-frame sequences with V and J called. Some clones fail to appear in such tables; in the studies checked, an unresolved V gene covers under half of the shortfall, and the cause of the remainder is unknown. D and trimming were read from the DNA, whereas the V and J calls and clone size are those reported in that table. The sample records 100,000 to 150,000 clones, roughly 90% of which are singletons. The ten largest clones represent about 7.1% of the sample.

For this clone: The specificity of this receptor is unknown. It has no much larger one-base neighbor in the sample; base qualities were not kept.

Trimming removed 0 bases from V and 7 bases from J; the gene matches leave 9 bases unexplained. Its CDR3 holds 16 amino acids, cysteine through phenylalanine. CDR3 DNA is the only sequence kept; it has 48 bases, read in frame from the first base. CDR1 and CDR2 (SGHNT, YYREEE) derive from the germline V gene (reference sequence). What the research found in general, with its limitations: Because no day 14 peak-response samples were available, repertoires were characterized only after the peak T cell response. After two AZD1222 doses, spike-specific TCR breadth and depth were significantly higher than at day 0 and than in MenACWY recipients. Conclusions about previously exposed vaccinees are limited because only six or seven AZD1222 recipients were SARS-CoV-2 seropositive at baseline. Vaccine-associated CD4 TCRs spanned the whole spike protein, with dominant responses in regions 160-218 and 743-854. The 56-69-year group was small, and its depth increase did not reach significance, likely because of low power. Participants were mostly white British and included more females than males, and it was suggested by the authors that clonal diversity may have been underestimated. Epitopes outside the regions mutated in the B.1.351 and B.1.1.7 variants were reportedly recognized by nearly half of the unique spike-specific TCRs.

Interpreted using the paper, the time point label stands for: about 28 days (+/-7) after the second vaccine dose. AZD1222 recipients given second doses at about 4 weeks or at about 12 weeks were pooled, since spike-specific TCR depth and breadth were not found to differ between the two schedules. Samples from vaccinated people were obtained from the UK trials COV001 and COV002, which included a single-blind randomized controlled phase 2/3 trial of AZD1222 (ChAdOx1 nCoV-19) in healthy adults. For TCRbeta chain sequencing, PBMC samples were collected from trial participants at day 0 and at day 28 after the second dose.

This specimen was peripheral blood, taken 28 days after the second AZD1222 dose. The receptor chain draws on TRBV5-4 and TRBJ1-4; TRBD1 agrees with 7 junctional bases. The TCR comes from an adult who received the AZD1222 COVID-19 vaccine. The DNA sequence is TGTGCCAGCAGCTTGGCAGGGACAGTAACTGCTGAAAAACTGTTTTTT. It translates to CASSLAGTVTAEKLFF. Reference TRBV5-4 and TRBJ1-4 genes cover what lies past the CDR3, so the full variable domain is ETGVTQSPTHLIKTRGQQVTLRCSSQSGHNTVSWYQQALGQGPQFIFQYYREEENGRGNFPPRFSGLQFPNYSSELNVNALELDDSALYLCASSLAGTVTAEKLFFGSGTQLSVL.